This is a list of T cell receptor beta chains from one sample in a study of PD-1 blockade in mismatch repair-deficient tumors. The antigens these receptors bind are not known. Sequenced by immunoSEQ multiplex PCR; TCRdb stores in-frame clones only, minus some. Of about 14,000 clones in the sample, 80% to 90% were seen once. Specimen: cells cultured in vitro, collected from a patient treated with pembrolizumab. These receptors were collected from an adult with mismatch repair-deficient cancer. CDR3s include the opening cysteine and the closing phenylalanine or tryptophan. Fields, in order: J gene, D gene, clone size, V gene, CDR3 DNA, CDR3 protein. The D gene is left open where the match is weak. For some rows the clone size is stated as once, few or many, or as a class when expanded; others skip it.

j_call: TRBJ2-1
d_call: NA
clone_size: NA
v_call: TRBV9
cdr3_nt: TGTGCCAGCAGCGCTTCCCGGGACTTGACCAACAATGAGCAGTTCTTC
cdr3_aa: CASSASRDLTNNEQFF

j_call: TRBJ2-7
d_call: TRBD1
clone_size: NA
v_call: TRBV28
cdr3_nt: TGTGCCAGCAGATCTACCGGGACAGTCATCTACGAGCAGTACTTC
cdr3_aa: CASRSTGTVIYEQYF

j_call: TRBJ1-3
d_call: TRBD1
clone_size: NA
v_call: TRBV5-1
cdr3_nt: TGCGCCAGCAGCCCACAGGGGGCCCGCTCTGGAAACACCATATATTTT
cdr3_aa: CASSPQGARSGNTIYF

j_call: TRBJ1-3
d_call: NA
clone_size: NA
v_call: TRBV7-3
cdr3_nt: TGTGCCAGCAGCCCCCCCCGACAGGTGGACGGAAACACCATATATTTT
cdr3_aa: CASSPPRQVDGNTIYF

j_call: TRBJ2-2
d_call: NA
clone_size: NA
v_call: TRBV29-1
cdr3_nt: TGCAGCGTTGTACCGGCAGGGAAGGAGACCGGGGAGCTGTTTTTT
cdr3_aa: CSVVPAGKETGELFF

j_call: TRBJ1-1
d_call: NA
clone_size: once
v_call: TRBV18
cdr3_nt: TGTGCCAGCTCACCACCCGCGATGGTGGGGGGCACTGAAGCTTTCTTT
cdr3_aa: CASSPPAMVGGTEAFF

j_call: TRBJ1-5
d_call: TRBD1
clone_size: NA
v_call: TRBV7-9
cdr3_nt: TGTGCCAGCAGCCGGGGACAGCGCAATCAGCCCCAGCATTTT
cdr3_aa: CASSRGQRNQPQHF

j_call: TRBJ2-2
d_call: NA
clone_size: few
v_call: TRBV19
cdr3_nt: TGTGCCAGTAGTATAGCAATCGGTTCGAGGGTCGCCGGGGAGCTGTTTTTT
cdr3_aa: CASSIAIGSRVAGELFF

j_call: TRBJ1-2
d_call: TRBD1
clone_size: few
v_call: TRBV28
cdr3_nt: TGTGCCAGCAGTATACAGGGGGCGCGAGGCTACACCTTC
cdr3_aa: CASSIQGARGYTF

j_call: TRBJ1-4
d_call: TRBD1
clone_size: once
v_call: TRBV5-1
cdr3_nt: TGCGCCAGCAGCTCACCCGATGGTCAGGGGGCAACTAATGAAAAACTGTTTTTT
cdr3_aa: CASSSPDGQGATNEKLFF

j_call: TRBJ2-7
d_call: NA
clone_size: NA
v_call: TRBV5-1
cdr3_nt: TGCGCCAGCAGCTACGCGTACGAGCAGTACTTC
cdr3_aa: CASSYAYEQYF

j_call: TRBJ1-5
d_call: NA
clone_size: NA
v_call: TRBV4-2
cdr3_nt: TGTGCCAGCAGCCAAGAGGGCAGGGTGGATCAGCCCCAGCATTTT
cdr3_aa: CASSQEGRVDQPQHF

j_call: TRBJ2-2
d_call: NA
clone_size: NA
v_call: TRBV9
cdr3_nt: TGTGCCAGCAGCGTAGGGAGTCTAAACACCGGGGAGCTGTTTTTT
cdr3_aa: CASSVGSLNTGELFF

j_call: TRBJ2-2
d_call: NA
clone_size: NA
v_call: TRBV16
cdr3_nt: TGTGCCAGCGGGGACACCGGGGAGCTGTTTTTT
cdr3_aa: CASGDTGELFF

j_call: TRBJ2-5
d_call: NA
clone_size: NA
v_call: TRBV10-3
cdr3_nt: TGTGCCATCAGTGAAGGGGGTACTGGGACCCAGTACTTC
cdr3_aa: CAISEGGTGTQYF

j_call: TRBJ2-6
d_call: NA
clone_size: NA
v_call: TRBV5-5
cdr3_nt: TGTGCCAGCAGCTTGGCCGAGGGTCCCGGGGCCAACGTCCTGACTTTC
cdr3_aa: CASSLAEGPGANVLTF

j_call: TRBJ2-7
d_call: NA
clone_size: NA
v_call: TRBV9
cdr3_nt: TGTGCCAGCACCCCCTCTCCCGGGACTTTGGCCGGTCTCGAGCAGTACTTC
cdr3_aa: CASTPSPGTLAGLEQYF

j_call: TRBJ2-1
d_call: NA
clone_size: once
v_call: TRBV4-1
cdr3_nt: TGCGCCAGCAGCCAAGGTAGACTAGTCGATGAGCAGTTCTTC
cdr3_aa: CASSQGRLVDEQFF